The following is a T cell receptor beta chain sequence with its context. This clone was counted a few times. The target of this receptor is not known. The input lacks base qualities; no much larger clone sits a single base away. Each donor gave one peripheral blood draw, averaging approximately 0.12 L, which was collected into heparinised tubes. A BD FACSAria II was used to sort naive, central memory, regulatory and stem cell-like memory CD4+ T cells with a panel that included CD45RO, CCR7, CD25, CD127, CD95 and CD27. Every sorted population had a purity above 95%. Right away, PBMCs were isolated by Lymphoprep density gradient centrifugation and were stained directly, with no culture step. So that batch effects would be minimized, each experiment stained and sorted samples in pairs, pairing one healthy donor with one patient. This specimen comes from a study of beta chain features in type 1 diabetes (dated by TCRdb to 2017 to 2018). Concerning the study at large: No differences in mean age, gender distribution, total cell number or subset yield were found between patients and healthy donors. A total of over 90,000,000 sorted cells were examined across all samples, and a strong correlation was observed between cell number per subset and RNA yield. The study compared TCRB repertoires of sorted circulating CD4+ T cell subsets between recently diagnosed type 1 diabetes patients and matched healthy donors. Whereas all 30 or so donors provided naive and central memory subsets, regulatory and stem cell-like memory subsets were isolated from just 8 patients and about 8 healthy donors. Beyond this particular receptor, the publication reports: Because cDNA was sequenced instead of genomic DNA, highly expressing activated cells could be over-represented, though the groups showed no difference in activation or CD3 levels. Because the HLA sub-analyses included only small numbers of individuals, any influence of HLA type on TCRB rearrangement was left unresolved. At VDJ recombination sites, type 1 diabetes patients had fewer insertions and more deleted nucleotides, which implies abnormalities in thymic rearrangement. Type 1 diabetes patients showed a moderate but significant shortening of TCRB CDR3 length in all four CD4+ subsets. The naive, central memory and regulatory TCRB repertoires appeared to resemble one another more closely among patients than among healthy donors. Shorter templates might have been favored by PCR, but patient and control samples were amplified and corrected together, so both groups would have been affected equally by any skew.

All of the isolated RNA was reverse transcribed with the High Capacity cDNA Reverse Transcription Kit, so expressed TCRB transcripts were sequenced. Naive, central memory and regulatory T cell samples underwent deep immunoSEQ sequencing, averaging about 3.3 million total reads per sample. Sorted cells were lysed in RLT buffer and RNA was extracted with DNase-treated RNeasy Micro or Mini kits, depending on cell number. To prevent cross-contamination, every cell subset was processed on its own, while patient and healthy donor samples were processed together. Using the immunoSEQ multiplex PCR, TCRB sequences were amplified from cDNA into 87-bp fragments spanning the CDR3 region. Amplicons were sequenced on the Illumina HiSeq platform. The original methods were these. PCR bias was corrected computationally using synthetic template baselines, and reads within Hamming distance 2 were collapsed, with unmergeable singletons discarded. Reads were aligned to IMGT to assign V, D and J genes, CDR3 length, and insertions or deletions at six rearrangement sites. Within each subset, clonotype counts were normalized to sorted cell number, and only after that were true diversity and Gini coefficients computed with the tcR R package. The overlap coefficient, calculated on TCRB nucleotide sequences, was used to measure repertoire sharing. Imported from immuneACCESS, the table was reduced by TCRdb to in-frame sequences with V and J called. These copies leave out some clones; in studies compared against another copy, an unresolved V gene accounts for under half, and the cause of the remainder is not known. The V and J calls and the clone size are those of that table, but D and trimming were determined from the DNA. Counted in this sample were some 250,000 clones; 25% to 30% of them appeared once. The ten largest clones add up to roughly 4.1% of the sample.

The CDR1 and CDR2 encoded by the germline V gene (reference sequence) are SEHNR and FQNEAQ. V drops 5 bases and J drops 17 bases, leaving 19 bases in between. The CDR3 runs 13 amino acids, cysteine and phenylalanine included. Only the CDR3 DNA stays, 39 bases, in frame from base 1. Sequencing was carried out using central memory CD4+ T cells from blood. The rearranged segments are TRBV7-9 and TRBJ1-6; the D region possibly corresponds to TRBD1 (6 bases align). The clonotype comes from a man aged 25-45 years in good health. CDR3 loop: CASSPSDRDTFHF. The DNA reads as follows: TGTGCCAGCAGCCCCTCCGACCGGGACACATTCCACTTT.